Shown below are 13 T cell receptor beta chains from a single sample sequenced in a study of regulatory T cells in long-lasting Graves disease. Documented time point: newly diagnosed GD, antithyroid drugs for less than 3 months. Following extraction of RNA from PBMCs, that RNA was used to make the TCR library. CDR3-region Arm-PCR and iRepertoire HTBI primers produced the TCR beta libraries. TCRdb re-analysed the multiplex PCR reads in MiXCR, keeping a single row per CDR3 protein. The sample shows approximately 360,000 distinct CDR3 sequences, about 12% of them seen only once. This sample was also put to use in a study of T cells in Graves' hyperthyroidism and ophthalmopathy.

The material sequenced was peripheral blood mononuclear cells (PBMCs), taken at new diagnosis, from a patient treated with antithyroid drugs. These receptors were collected from a woman aged 18-29 years with Graves disease.

The CDR3 DNA sequence: TGTGCCAGCAGTGAAGTCCAAGAGACCCAGTACTTC. It codes for CASSEVQETQYF. The gene calls are TRBV2 and TRBJ2-5; the D is unclear. The V and J ends lost 1 base and 1 base respectively, with 1 base between them. The V gene's germline CDR1 is SNHLY and CDR2 FYNNEI. The CDR3 runs to 12 residues.

Ten or more counts support this clonotype. The chain uses TRBV28 and TRBJ1-1, with 10 positions matching TRBD1. CDR1 MDHEN and CDR2 SYDVKM come from the germline V gene. The trim removed 6 bases at V and 11 bases at J, leaving 12 bases unmatched. There are 14 residues in the CDR3. The CDR3 nucleotides read TGTGCCAGCAGCTCAAGACAGGGGGCGAGAACGGCTTTCTTT. This sequence encodes CASSSRQGARTAFF.

At least ten counts were recorded for this clonotype. This chain links TRBV6-2 or TRBV6-3 with TRBJ2-3; 12 bases match TRBD2. There are 16 residues in the CDR3. The trim removed 4 bases at V and 2 bases at J, leaving 4 bases unmatched. Germline V gene data show CDR1 as MNHEY and CDR2 as SVGEGT. This chain's CDR3 is CASSSLAGGITDTQYF. For the CDR3, the DNA is TGTGCCAGCAGTTCACTAGCGGGGGGAATCACAGATACGCAGTATTTT.

Ten or more counts support this clonotype. The genes are TRBV20-1 and TRBJ1-1, with D hard to call. This CDR3 region has 13 residues. The V gene lost 6 bases and the J gene lost 3 bases, with 14 bases spanning the gap. Germline-derived CDR1 and CDR2 are DFQATT and SNEGSKA (reference sequence). The CDR3 loop is CSAVTDGDTEAFF. The CDR3 DNA sequence: TGCAGTGCCGTAACAGACGGAGACACTGAAGCTTTCTTT.

There are many counts of this clonotype. J is TRBJ1-1 and V is TRBV28, with TRBD1 matching over 7 bases. This CDR3 spans 15 amino acids. Germline V gives CDR1 MDHEN, CDR2 SYDVKM. The ends lost 4 bases at V and 1 base at J; junction bases unmatched: 6. Written as DNA, the CDR3 is TGTGCCAGCAGTTCCCTGGACAGGTGGAACACTGAAGCTTTCTTT. It is translated as CASSSLDRWNTEAFF.

This clonotype was observed at least ten times. This chain uses TRBV27 with TRBJ2-7, with 7 bases fitting TRBD1. From germline, CDR1 is MNHEY and CDR2 SMNVEV (reference sequence). CDR3 length equals 14 residues. J lost 2 bases, V lost 3 bases, and 4 bases had no gene match. CDR3 protein: CASSFRQGAYEQYF. CDR3 DNA sequence: TGTGCCAGCAGTTTCCGGCAGGGGGCCTACGAGCAGTACTTC.

This clonotype was seen many times. The rearrangement links TRBV20-1 to TRBJ2-7, with D perhaps matching TRBD1 (7 bases). In germline, CDR1 is DFQATT, CDR2 SNEGSKA (reference sequence). CDR3 length equals 15 residues. Trimming took 1 base from V and 12 from J, leaving 25 bases between them. This CDR3 reads CSARVPVLGGRGPYF. For the CDR3, the DNA is TGCAGTGCTAGAGTCCCCGTCCTGGGAGGTAGGGGGCCGTACTTC.

This clonotype has ten or more counts. This chain uses TRBV2 with TRBJ2-3; the D is unclear. The germline CDR1 and CDR2 sequences are SNHLY and FYNNEI. The ends were cut back, 5 bases at V and 0 bases at J, with 9 bases in the middle. The length of the CDR3 is 14 residues. CDR3 loop: CASSPWSSTDTQYF. The DNA of the CDR3 is TGTGCCAGCAGTCCCTGGTCTAGCACAGATACGCAGTATTTT.

This clonotype was detected many times. The chain is built from TRBV6-5 and TRBJ2-7; D not resolved. Per the germline V gene, CDR1 is MNHEY and CDR2 is SVGAGI. V gave up 3 bases and J gave up 7 bases, with 10 bases separating them. The CDR3 is made up of 12 amino acids. The CDR3 DNA is TGTGCCAGCAGTTATATGAGTGGGGAGCAGTACTTC. It is translated as CASSYMSGEQYF.

On this clonotype itself: Since a much larger clone is just one base distant, this may be a read error. The rearrangement links TRBV2 to TRBJ1-2; D might be TRBD1 (5 bases). Germline CDR1 is SNHLY and CDR2 is FYNNEI. There are 13 residues in the CDR3. Trimming pared 4 bases from V and 8 bases from J, leaving 14 bases between. The CDR3: CASSGEGGDGYTF. DNA for the CDR3: TGTGCCAGCAGTGGAGAGGGAGGGGACGGCTACACCTTC.

This clonotype was counted many times. The V and J genes are TRBV28 and TRBJ1-2, with D hard to call. Trimming removed 6 bases at V and 4 bases at J, with 12 bases between. The V gene's germline CDR1 is MDHEN and CDR2 SYDVKM. CDR3 length: 13 residues. This CDR3 reads CASRPPGSYGYTF. The DNA of the CDR3 is TGTGCCAGCAGGCCACCGGGTTCCTATGGCTACACCTTC.

This clonotype was counted between two and nine times. This rearrangement joins TRBV6-5 to TRBJ1-1; D perhaps matches TRBD1 (5 bases). Germline V lookup: CDR1 MNHEY, CDR2 SVGAGI. This CDR3 region has 18 residues. The ends were cut back, 0 bases at V and 1 base at J, with 18 bases in the middle. CDR3 DNA: TGTGCCAGCAGTTACTCGTACCCGGGACGGGGACCGAACACTGAAGCTTTCTTT. Translating gives CASSYSYPGRGPNTEAFF.

This clonotype was observed at least ten times. This chain connects TRBV30 to TRBJ1-2; D remains ambiguous. The CDR3 has 12 amino acids. Deletions cut 4 bases from V and 6 bases from J, with 12 bases between. The V gene's germline CDR1 is GTSNPN and CDR2 SVGIG (reference sequence). Here the CDR3 reads CAWIRGIHGYTF. The CDR3 nucleotides read TGTGCCTGGATCCGCGGGATCCATGGCTACACCTTC.